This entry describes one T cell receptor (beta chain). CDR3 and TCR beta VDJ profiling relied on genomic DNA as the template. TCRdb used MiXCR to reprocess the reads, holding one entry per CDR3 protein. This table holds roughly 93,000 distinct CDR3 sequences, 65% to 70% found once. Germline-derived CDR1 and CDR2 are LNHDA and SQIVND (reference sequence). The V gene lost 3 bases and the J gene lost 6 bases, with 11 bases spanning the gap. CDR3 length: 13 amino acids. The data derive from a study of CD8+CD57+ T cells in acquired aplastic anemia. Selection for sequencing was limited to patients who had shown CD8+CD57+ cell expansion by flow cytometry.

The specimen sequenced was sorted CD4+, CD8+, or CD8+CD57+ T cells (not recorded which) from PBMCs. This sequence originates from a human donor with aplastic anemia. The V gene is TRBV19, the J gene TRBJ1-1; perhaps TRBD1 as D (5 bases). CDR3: CASSIPRQSEAFF. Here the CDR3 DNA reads TGTGCCAGTAGTATCCCCCGACAGTCTGAAGCTTTCTTT.